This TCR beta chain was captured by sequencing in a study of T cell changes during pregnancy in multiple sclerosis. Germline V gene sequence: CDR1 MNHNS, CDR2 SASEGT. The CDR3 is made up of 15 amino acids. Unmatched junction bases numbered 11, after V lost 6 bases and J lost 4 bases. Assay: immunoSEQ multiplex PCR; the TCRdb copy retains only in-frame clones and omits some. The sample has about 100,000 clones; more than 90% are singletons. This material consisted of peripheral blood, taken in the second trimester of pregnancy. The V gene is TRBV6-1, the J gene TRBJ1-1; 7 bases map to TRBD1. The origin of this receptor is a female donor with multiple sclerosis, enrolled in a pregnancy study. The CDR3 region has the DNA TGTGCCAGCAGCGGCCTAGGGGGCGCCGGCACTGAAGCTTTCTTT. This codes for CASSGLGGAGTEAFF.